A single TCR beta chain is shown here with its context. This record comes from a study of blood T cell repertoires in COVID-19. Study summary: Whether acute or convalescent, the COVID-19 samples came from the United States, Italy and Spain.

How the authors handled the data: Scientists estimated how many nucleated cells there were by amplifying reference gene primers. Assay used: immunoSEQ multiplex PCR; TCRdb lists only in-frame clones, some missing. The V and J calls and clone size come from that table; D and trimming were worked out from the DNA. The sample includes tens of thousands of clones, roughly 85% of them seen just once. Losses at the gene ends were 5 bases for V and 3 bases for J; bases not matched to a gene: 7. The CDR3 is 15 residues long. From germline, CDR1 is SGHRS and CDR2 YFSETQ. The TCR was taken from a human donor in a cohort sampled during active COVID-19. Sequenced sample: peripheral blood. The gene calls are TRBV5-1 and TRBJ1-4, with TRBD1 matching 7 bases. Here the CDR3 reads CASRYRGSANEKLFF. Written as DNA, the CDR3 is TGCGCCAGCAGATACAGGGGATCGGCTAATGAAAAACTGTTTTTT. Combining the CDR3 with reference TRBV5-1 and TRBJ1-4 gives the whole variable domain KAGVTQTPRYLIKTRGQQVTLSCSPISGHRSVSWYQQTPGQGLQFLFEYFSETQRNKGNFPGRFSGRQFSNSRSEMNVSTLELGDSALYLCASRYRGSANEKLFFGSGTQLSVL.